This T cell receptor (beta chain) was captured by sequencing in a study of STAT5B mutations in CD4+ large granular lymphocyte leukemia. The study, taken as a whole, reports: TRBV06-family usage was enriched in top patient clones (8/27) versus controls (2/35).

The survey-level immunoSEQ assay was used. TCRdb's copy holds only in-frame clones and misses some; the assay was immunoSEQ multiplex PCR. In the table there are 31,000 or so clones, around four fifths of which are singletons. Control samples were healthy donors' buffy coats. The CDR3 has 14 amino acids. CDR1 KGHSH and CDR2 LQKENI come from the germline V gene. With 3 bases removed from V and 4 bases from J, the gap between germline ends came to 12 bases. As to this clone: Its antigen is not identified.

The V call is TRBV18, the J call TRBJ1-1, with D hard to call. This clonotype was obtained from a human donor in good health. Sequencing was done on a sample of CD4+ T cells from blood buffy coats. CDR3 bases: TGTGCCAGCTCACCTTATGGTACAGTCACTGAAGCTTTCTTT. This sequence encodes CASSPYGTVTEAFF.